This T cell receptor (beta chain) originates from a study of CD8+ T cells in alopecia areata. In the case of this clone: Antigen: not known.

Treatment specified: oral pan-JAK inhibitor, 5-10 mg twice daily. Individuals with alopecia areata gave both lesional scalp punch biopsies and peripheral blood for collection. General observations from the study: Persistence in scalp and blood during tofacitinib was observed for many expanded lesional clones. Patients shared TCRs less clearly than mice did, possibly owing to HLA. Among the top 100, expanded CD8+ clones, as well as scalp clonality, were significantly decreased by tofacitinib.

It was cDNA, reverse transcribed from extracted RNA, that served as the sequencing template. Using immunoSEQ multiplex PCR, the repertoire was profiled, and TCRdb retains in-frame clones only, with some absent. The data show over 95,000 clones, with about 58% seen just once and roughly 15% held by the top ten. This sequence originates from a human donor with alopecia areata. The starting material was CD8+ T cells sorted from blood, obtained at week 4, from a patient treated with tofacitinib.

CDR3 in amino acids: CASSDTKSYEQYF. CDR3 DNA: TGTGCCAGCAGTGATACTAAGAGCTACGAGCAGTACTTC. This chain uses TRBV2 with TRBJ2-7; D gene uncertain. The CDR3 runs to 13 residues. The V gene lost 3 bases and the J gene lost 3 bases, with 9 bases spanning the gap. The V gene's germline CDR1 is SNHLY and CDR2 FYNNEI. The whole variable domain, remainder taken from reference TRBV2 and TRBJ2-7, is EPEVTQTPSHQVTQMGQEVILRCVPISNHLYFYWYRQILGQKVEFLVSFYNNEISEKSEIFDDQFSVERPDGSNFTLKIRSTKLEDSAMYFCASSDTKSYEQYFGPGTRLTVT.